The source of this TCR beta chain is a study of regulatory T cells in long-lasting Graves disease. In building TCR beta libraries, iRepertoire HTBI primers were used together with Arm-PCR of CDR3 regions. TCRdb processed the multiplex PCR reads anew with MiXCR; each CDR3 protein has one entry. There are about 520,000 distinct CDR3 sequences in the sample; about 12% occur only once, and roughly 8.2% lies in the top ten. This CDR3 comprises 15 residues. The germline CDR1 and CDR2 sequences are MDHEN and SYDVKM. The ends were cut back, 5 bases at V and 3 bases at J, with 17 bases in the middle. Sample time point: newly diagnosed GD, antithyroid drugs for less than 3 months. The TCR library used RNA extracted from PBMCs. In this sample, this clonotype turned up many times. The same specimen was also included in a second study, on T cells in Graves' hyperthyroidism and ophthalmopathy. Per that paper: Stable Graves' hyperthyroidism meant no ophthalmopathy progression within 18 months. Stable hyperthyroidism was told apart from ophthalmopathy by a model built on 13 V-J features.

This TCR was recovered from a woman in her 30s with Graves disease. The input for sequencing was peripheral blood mononuclear cells (PBMCs), taken at new diagnosis, from a patient treated with antithyroid drugs. The chain combines TRBV28 with TRBJ2-7; D unresolved. CDR3 coding DNA: TGTGCCAGCAGTCCACCACGGGCCAAACACTACGAGCAGTACTTC. As protein: CASSPPRAKHYEQYF.